Given below is one T cell receptor (beta chain) in context. The PCR made use of 60 Vbeta and 13 Jbeta primers. Clones were read by immunoSEQ multiplex PCR, and TCRdb kept only the in-frame ones, dropping some. This sample contains approximately 110,000 clones. This sample stems from a study of cytomegalovirus exposure and HLA in healthy donors. There are 16 residues in the CDR3. CDR1 is MNHEY, CDR2 SMNVEV, per germline (reference sequence). V was pared by 4 bases and J by 0 bases, with 15 bases between. The origin of this receptor is a man aged 35 to 55 in good health and CMV-seropositive. Material: PBMCs. The chain joins TRBV27 to TRBJ1-1; D possibly corresponds to TRBD1 (6 bases). The CDR3 is CASSSHRVGMNTEAFF. The CDR3 nucleotides are TGTGCCAGCAGTTCCCACAGGGTTGGGATGAACACTGAAGCTTTCTTT.